Below are 20 T cell receptor beta chains sequenced from a single sample in a study of vaccination and CD4 T cells after COVID-19. What these receptors recognize is not known. Oncomine TCR Beta short-read sequencing was applied to DNA from cultured CD4+ T cells. TCRdb independently ran MiXCR on the PCR reads; one entry per CDR3 protein. Of some 7,000 distinct CDR3 sequences listed, around two fifths are singletons. Treatment reported: roughly ten-day PBMC culture with coronavirus spike peptide pools or control peptides (ViraFEST assay). Gathering of the CD4+ T cells, from the unexposed donor, took place before the COVID-19 pandemic (2011-2018). Source material: CD4+ T cells from blood, cultured in vitro. The origin of the receptors is a human donor in good health.

This chain joins TRBV6-1 and TRBJ1-1; no firm D call. This CDR3 contains 14 residues. V was trimmed by 4 bases and J by 0 bases, leaving 9 bases between them. Per germline, CDR1 MNHNS and CDR2 SASEGT. The chain's CDR3 is CASSVSNLNTEAFF. The DNA for the CDR3 is TGTGCCAGCAGTGTCTCAAACCTGAACACTGAAGCTTTCTTT.

The chain combines TRBV19 with TRBJ2-1; D is tentatively TRBD1 or TRBD2 (5 bases each). V dropped 4 bases and J dropped 0 bases, with 13 bases sitting between them. The germline gives CDR1 LNHDA, CDR2 SQIVND (reference sequence). The CDR3 loop spans 16 amino acids. CDR3 nucleotides: TGTGCCAGTAGTAAAAGGGACGCGAGCTCCTACAATGAGCAGTTCTTC. Amino acid sequence: CASSKRDASSYNEQFF. The full variable domain, with the rest looked up from reference TRBV19 and TRBJ2-1, is DGGITQSPKYLFRKEGQNVTLSCEQNLNHDAMYWYRQDPGQGLRLIYYSQIVNDFQKGDIAEGYSVSREKKESFPLTVTSAQKNPTAFYLCASSKRDASSYNEQFFGPGTRLTVL.

The chain is built from TRBV10-2 and TRBJ1-1; the D gene is possibly TRBD1 (5 bases). V gave up 1 base and J gave up 5 bases, with 14 bases separating them. CDR3 length: 15 residues. CDR1 and CDR2 from the germline V gene are WSHSY and SAAADI. The CDR3 sequence: CASSELAGRRTEAFF. CDR3 nucleotide sequence: TGCGCCAGCAGTGAGTTGGCAGGGCGAAGGACTGAAGCTTTCTTT.

The sample holds a few counts of this clonotype. This rearrangement joins TRBV20-1 to TRBJ2-7; 11 positions match TRBD2. Germline loops: CDR1 DFQATT, CDR2 SNEGSKA (reference sequence). Trimming at V came to 6 bases and at J to 0 bases, leaving 1 base not matched to a gene. CDR3 length equals 13 residues. CDR3 amino acids: CSATSGGSYEQYF. DNA for the CDR3: TGCAGTGCCACTAGCGGGGGCTCCTACGAGCAGTACTTC.

The chain combines TRBV20-1 with TRBJ2-2; no clear D gene. Germline V gives CDR1 DFQATT, CDR2 SNEGSKA (reference sequence). V was cut by 0 bases and J by 0 bases, with 8 bases left in between. This CDR3 region has 15 residues. DNA for the CDR3: TGCAGTGCTAGAGATGCACAGACGAACACCGGGGAGCTGTTTTTT. This gives the protein CSARDAQTNTGELFF.

The chain recombines TRBV7-9 with TRBJ2-7; maybe TRBD2 (6 bases). The CDR3 runs to 14 residues. Trimming shortened V by 5 bases and J by 5 bases, and 16 bases separated the two germline ends. Germline CDR1 is SEHNR and CDR2 is FQNEAQ (reference sequence). CDR3 DNA: TGTGCCAGCAGCCCCCGACTAGTAACCCACGAGCAGTACTTC. Translation: CASSPRLVTHEQYF.

This chain uses TRBV12-3 or TRBV12-4 with TRBJ1-2; perhaps TRBD1 as D (5 bases). This CDR3 has 13 amino acids. Trimming cost V 4 bases and J 8 bases, with 14 bases left between them. The CDR3 spells CASSWRGLRGYTF. The DNA of the CDR3 is TGTGCCAGCAGTTGGCGGGGGTTACGGGGCTACACCTTC.

This clonotype was recorded a few times. The chain joins TRBV20-1 to TRBJ2-1, with unresolved D. The CDR3 loop spans 11 amino acids. Germline V CDR1 and CDR2: DFQATT, SNEGSKA (reference sequence). Deletions cut 5 bases from V and 9 bases from J, with 11 bases between. In nucleotides, the CDR3 is TGCAGTGCTCCCGTTAACAGTGAGCAGTTCTTC. This gives the protein CSAPVNSEQFF.

This clonotype was detected a few times. The rearrangement joins TRBV6-4 to TRBJ1-2; no firm D call. CDR1 MRHNA and CDR2 SNTAGT come from the germline V gene. The CDR3 spans 11 residues. The V and J ends lost 4 bases and 4 bases respectively, with 4 bases between them. The CDR3 here is CASSAGYGYTF. DNA for the CDR3: TGTGCCAGCAGTGCTGGCTATGGCTACACCTTC.

This clonotype appeared a few times. This chain connects TRBV25-1 to TRBJ1-5; 10 bases line up with TRBD1. Germline trimming cut 5 bases from V and 9 bases from J; bases unmatched to any gene: 13. There are 16 residues in the CDR3. CDR1 is MGHDK, CDR2 SYGVNS, per germline. The chain's CDR3 is CASSHADWTGGRPQHF. Here the CDR3 DNA reads TGTGCCAGCAGTCACGCAGACTGGACAGGGGGTCGGCCCCAGCATTTT.

The rearrangement links TRBV7-9 to TRBJ1-6; tentatively, D is TRBD1 (6 bases). V shed 5 bases and J shed 6 bases, with 11 bases lying between them. The CDR3 totals 14 residues. CDR1 SEHNR and CDR2 FQNEAQ come from the germline V gene (reference sequence). CDR3 protein: CASSPPGANSPLHF. CDR3 nucleotides: TGTGCCAGCAGCCCCCCAGGGGCTAATTCACCCCTCCACTTT.

This sequence joins TRBV5-1 and TRBJ2-3; 11 positions agree with TRBD2. CDR1 and CDR2 from the germline V gene are SGHRS and YFSETQ. With V trimmed by 2 bases and J by 5 bases, 7 bases remained unmatched. CDR3 length equals 16 residues. As DNA, the CDR3 is TGCGCCAGCAGCTTTATAGCGGGGGGGCGAATAGATACGCAGTATTTT. This translates into CASSFIAGGRIDTQYF.

The V and J genes are TRBV10-3 and TRBJ2-3; possible D gene TRBD2, 6 bases. In germline, CDR1 is ENHRY, CDR2 SYGVKD. V lost 7 bases and J lost 1, with 6 bases in between. The length of the CDR3 is 12 residues. CDR3 sequence (DNA): TGTGCCATCAAGCGGGGCACAGATACGCAGTATTTT. This translates into CAIKRGTDTQYF.

This clonotype was observed a few times. The chain has TRBV7-3 and TRBJ1-1; D is unresolved. Germline-derived CDR1 and CDR2 are SGHTA and FQGTGA. CDR3 length: 14 amino acids. The V gene lost 5 bases and the J gene lost 4 bases, with 14 bases spanning the gap. In DNA form, the CDR3 reads TGTGCCAGCAGCCCGGCCGCAAGTACCACTGAAGCTTTCTTT. Translation gives CASSPAASTTEAFF.

The CDR3 protein is CAWSTRTGIQPQHF. In DNA form, the CDR3 reads TGTGCCTGGAGTACCCGGACAGGGATCCAGCCCCAGCATTTT. The chain carries TRBV30 and TRBJ1-5, with 8 nucleotides matching TRBD1. The germline V gene has CDR1 GTSNPN and CDR2 SVGIG (reference sequence). The CDR3 runs 14 residues. V gave up 2 bases and J gave up 7 bases; unmatched junction bases: 7. The full variable domain, in which reference TRBV30 and TRBJ1-5 provide the parts outside the CDR3, is SQTIHQWPATLVQPVGSPLSLECTVEGTSNPNLYWYRQAAGRGLQLLFYSVGIGQISSEVPQNLSASRPQDRQFILSSKKLLLSDSGFYLCAWSTRTGIQPQHFGDGTRLSIL.

This clonotype has a handful of counts. The genes are TRBV6-1 and TRBJ1-2; D is perhaps TRBD1 (5 bases). The CDR3 has 16 residues. V was trimmed by 6 bases and J by 5 bases, leaving 22 bases between them. CDR1 is MNHNS and CDR2 is SASEGT in the germline V gene. CDR3 sequence (DNA): TGTGCCAGCAGCCCGACGACAGTTGCTACCTCATATGGCTACACCTTC. Its translation is CASSPTTVATSYGYTF.

The CDR3 sequence: CASNSSPGGGSYNEQFF. DNA for the CDR3: TGTGCCAGCAACTCCTCCCCGGGCGGAGGCTCCTACAATGAGCAGTTCTTC. The chain employs TRBV12-3 or TRBV12-4 and TRBJ2-1; D is perhaps TRBD2 (5 bases). Trimming took 7 bases from V and 0 from J, leaving 19 bases between them. The CDR3 contains 17 residues.

This clonotype was counted between two and nine times. The chain couples TRBV7-6 to TRBJ1-6, with 10 bases fitting TRBD1. Germline CDR1 and CDR2: SGHVS and FNYEAQ. The CDR3 has 15 amino acids. Trimming removed 5 bases from V and 5 bases from J; junction bases left unmatched: 3. The CDR3 DNA sequence: TGTGCCAGCAGCATCGGACAGGGGGATAATTCACCCCTCCACTTT. This gives the protein CASSIGQGDNSPLHF.

CDR3 protein: CASSLGGGPHGYTF. CDR3 sequence (DNA): TGTGCCAGCAGCTTAGGGGGCGGCCCCCATGGCTACACCTTC. The V gene is TRBV7-9, the J gene TRBJ1-2; D is perhaps TRBD1 (5 bases). V gave up 1 base and J gave up 6 bases, with 12 bases separating them. This CDR3 is 14 amino acids long. Per germline, CDR1 SEHNR and CDR2 FQNEAQ (reference sequence).

V gene TRBV12-3 or TRBV12-4 combines with J gene TRBJ2-7, with 9 bases identical to TRBD1. The CDR3 runs 12 residues. V lost 5 bases, J lost 9 bases, and 5 bases stayed unmatched. CDR3 in DNA: TGTGCCAGCAGTAGACAGGGGGGAGGGCAGTACTTC. Translated: CASSRQGGGQYF.